Following are 28 T cell receptor beta chains from one sample sequenced in a study of cytomegalovirus exposure and HLA in healthy donors. PCR employed 60 Vbeta and 13 Jbeta primers. Sequencing was performed with immunoSEQ multiplex PCR; in TCRdb, only in-frame clones are kept and a portion is missing. In the table there are fewer than 100,000 clones, 80% of which are singletons. The specimen was PBMCs. The receptors were gathered from a male donor in good health and CMV-seronegative.

The V gene is TRBV12-5, the J gene TRBJ1-5; the D is unclear. CDR3 size: 16 residues. V was cut by 6 bases and J by 6 bases, with 21 bases left in between. Germline-derived CDR1 and CDR2 are LGHNT and FRNRAP. CDR3 region: CASGDLYTGVVQPQHF. Here the CDR3 DNA reads TGTGCTAGTGGCGATCTCTATACGGGAGTGGTTCAGCCCCAGCATTTT.

The gene calls are TRBV10-3 and TRBJ1-5; 9 bases fit TRBD1. CDR1 is ENHRY and CDR2 is SYGVKD in the germline V gene. With V trimmed by 0 bases and J by 1 base, 1 base remained unmatched. The CDR3 covers 16 residues. CDR3 amino acids: CAISESGTGSNQPQHF. In DNA, the CDR3 is TGTGCCATCAGTGAGTCCGGGACAGGGAGCAATCAGCCCCAGCATTTT.

As regards this clone: Mismatch with germline at one junction end may stem from a read error. The V gene is TRBV28, the J gene TRBJ1-5; 7 bases align to TRBD1. The CDR3 loop spans 17 amino acids. Germline V CDR1 and CDR2: MDHEN, SYDVKM. The CDR3 DNA follows: TGTGCCAGCAGTGCCAACTCCGGGACAGAGCGACTTCAGCCCCAGAATTTT. It specifies CASSANSGTERLQPQNF. Full variable domain (missing parts from reference TRBV28 and TRBJ1-5): DVKVTQSSRYLVKRTGEKVFLECVQDMDHENMFWYRQDPGLGLRLIYFSYDVKMKEKGDIPEGYSVSREKKERFSLILESASTNQTSMYLCASSANSGTERLQPQNFGDGTRLSIL.

The V call is TRBV19, the J call TRBJ1-2; TRBD1 matches 9 bases. CDR3 size: 15 residues. J was trimmed by 3 bases and V by 3 bases; bases with no gene match: 5. Germline V lookup: CDR1 LNHDA, CDR2 SQIVND (reference sequence). The CDR3, as DNA: TGTGCCAGTAGTATCCGGGACAGGGTGGACTATGGCTACACCTTC. Residues: CASSIRDRVDYGYTF.

This clone was detected a few times. The V and J genes are TRBV5-1 and TRBJ1-2; D perhaps matches TRBD1 (5 bases). The germline gives CDR1 SGHRS, CDR2 YFSETQ. The V gene lost 4 bases and the J gene lost 5 bases, with 15 bases spanning the gap. The CDR3 loop spans 14 amino acids. The CDR3 is CASSLSGTLYGYTF. CDR3 sequence (DNA): TGCGCCAGCAGCCTGTCCGGGACTTTGTATGGCTACACCTTC.

This clone has just a few counts. The J gene is TRBJ2-7, the V gene TRBV5-5; 7 positions agree with TRBD1. The CDR3 extends over 14 amino acids. The trim removed 2 bases at V and 3 bases at J, leaving 5 bases unmatched. CDR1 is SGHKS and CDR2 is YYEKEE in the germline V gene (reference sequence). The CDR3 reads CASSFQGGSYEQYF. The CDR3 bases are TGTGCCAGCAGCTTTCAAGGGGGCAGCTACGAGCAGTACTTC.

Turning to this clone: The CDR3 does not close with the conserved phenylalanine or tryptophan, likely indicating a read error. The V call is TRBV28, the J call TRBJ1-1; D possibly corresponds to TRBD1 (6 bases). Trimming stripped 6 bases from V and 6 bases from J, with 20 bases between. The germline V gene encodes CDR1 MDHEN and CDR2 SYDVKM. The CDR3 is 15 amino acids. The CDR3 spells CASRPINSRGAEAFL. The DNA of the CDR3 is TGTGCCAGCAGACCAATAAATTCCAGGGGAGCTGAAGCTTTCCTT.

This chain links TRBV10-2 with TRBJ2-3, with TRBD1 identical over 7 bases. CDR1 WSHSY and CDR2 SAAADI come from the germline V gene. The CDR3 length is 15 residues. V dropped 7 bases and J dropped 2; count of bases not matched to a gene: 9. CDR3 protein: CASTRGQVDTDTQYF. Written as DNA, the CDR3 is TGCGCCAGCACGAGGGGGCAGGTCGACACAGATACGCAGTATTTT.

The gene calls are TRBV5-1 and TRBJ2-7; the D is unclear. Trimming removed 1 base at V and 3 bases at J, with 8 bases between. The CDR3 length is 13 residues. Germline V lookup: CDR1 SGHRS, CDR2 YFSETQ. Here the CDR3 reads CASSLTVNYEQYF. For the CDR3, the DNA is TGCGCCAGCAGCTTGACAGTAAACTACGAGCAGTACTTC.

The chain carries TRBV7-3 and TRBJ1-1, with D maybe TRBD1 (6 bases). The CDR3 totals 21 residues. The V end was cut by 3 bases, the J end by 1 base, with 30 bases between. CDR1 and CDR2 from the germline V gene are SGHTA and FQGTGA. CDR3 protein: CASSFYTGSFGVGLKNTEAFF. CDR3 in DNA: TGTGCCAGCAGCTTTTATACAGGGTCATTTGGGGTGGGATTGAAGAACACTGAAGCTTTCTTT. The whole variable domain, filled in from reference TRBV7-3 and TRBJ1-1, reads GAGVSQTPSNKVTEKGKYVELRCDPISGHTALYWYRQSLGQGPEFLIYFQGTGAADDSGLPNDRFFAVRPEGSVSTLKIQRTERGDSAVYLCASSFYTGSFGVGLKNTEAFFGQGTRLTVV.

The V gene is TRBV5-1, the J gene TRBJ2-2; weak D call: TRBD1 (7 bases). The CDR3 contains 20 residues. Germline V CDR1 and CDR2: SGHRS, YFSETQ. V dropped 4 bases and J dropped 0 bases, with 25 bases sitting between them. The CDR3 bases are TGCGCCAGCAGCGACGGGGAGGACAGGTGGTCTGGGGCGAACACCGGGGAGCTGTTTTTT. Its protein product is CASSDGEDRWSGANTGELFF.

The chain is built from TRBV19 and TRBJ1-3; 7 nucleotides align to TRBD1. The CDR3 runs 15 residues. J was trimmed by 0 bases and V by 7 bases; bases with no gene match: 6. In germline, CDR1 is LNHDA, CDR2 SQIVND (reference sequence). As DNA, the CDR3 is TGTGCCAGTACCCTGGGACAGTACTCTGGAAACACCATATATTTT. It yields the protein CASTLGQYSGNTIYF.

This clone was counted between two and nine times. The V gene is TRBV7-2, the J gene TRBJ2-7, with TRBD2 matching 8 bases. CDR1 is SGHTA, CDR2 FQGNSA, per germline. V shed 5 bases and J 1 base; nucleotides not matched to a gene: 4. The CDR3 totals 14 residues. The CDR3: CASSNSGTSYEQYF. DNA of the CDR3: TGTGCCAGCAGCAATAGCGGGACTTCCTACGAGCAGTACTTC.

This chain connects TRBV2 to TRBJ2-3, with TRBD1 as a possible D gene (6 bases). Trimming removed 6 bases at V and 5 bases at J, with 9 bases between. Per germline, CDR1 SNHLY and CDR2 FYNNEI. This CDR3 has 12 residues. The CDR3 loop reads CASSEQGDTQYF. In DNA, the CDR3 is TGTGCCAGCAGCGAACAGGGAGATACGCAGTATTTT. Looking up the rest from reference TRBV2 and TRBJ2-3 gives the full variable domain: EPEVTQTPSHQVTQMGQEVILRCVPISNHLYFYWYRQILGQKVEFLVSFYNNEISEKSEIFDDQFSVERPDGSNFTLKIRSTKLEDSAMYFCASSEQGDTQYFGPGTRLTVL.

The rearrangement links TRBV15 to TRBJ2-1; maybe TRBD2 (6 bases). V was clipped by 0 bases and J by 6 bases, with 30 bases between them. CDR1 LNHNV and CDR2 YYDKDF come from the germline V gene (reference sequence). The CDR3 runs to 21 residues. The CDR3 sequence is CATSRDGGGGNTGMGFNEQFF. In DNA, the CDR3 is TGTGCCACCAGCAGAGATGGGGGAGGTGGCAATACAGGCATGGGGTTCAATGAGCAGTTCTTC.

The chain is built from TRBV7-6 and TRBJ2-3; tentatively, D is TRBD2 (7 bases). CDR1 is SGHVS and CDR2 is FNYEAQ in the germline V gene. Trimming removed 5 bases at V and 4 bases at J, with 16 bases between. This CDR3 region has 15 residues. The CDR3 sequence is CASSLGGRVPDTQYF. DNA of the CDR3: TGTGCCAGCAGCCTAGGGGGGAGGGTGCCAGATACGCAGTATTTT.

This chain joins TRBV2 and TRBJ1-1, with TRBD1 matching over 7 bases. This CDR3 spans 14 amino acids. Germline CDR1 SNHLY, CDR2 FYNNEI. Unmatched junction bases numbered 8, after V lost 4 bases and J lost 6 bases. In DNA form, the CDR3 reads TGTGCCAGCAGTGGGGGCAGGGGGTTGGCTGAAGCTTTCTTT. Translated: CASSGGRGLAEAFF. The full variable domain, in which reference TRBV2 and TRBJ1-1 provide the parts outside the CDR3, is EPEVTQTPSHQVTQMGQEVILRCVPISNHLYFYWYRQILGQKVEFLVSFYNNEISEKSEIFDDQFSVERPDGSNFTLKIRSTKLEDSAMYFCASSGGRGLAEAFFGQGTRLTVV.

This chain uses TRBV6-5 with TRBJ1-5, with D uncertain. This CDR3 has 15 amino acids. V was clipped by 6 bases and J by 0 bases, with 12 bases between them. From germline, CDR1 is MNHEY and CDR2 SVGAGI. The CDR3 DNA reads TGTGCCAGCAGCCAGTTGTCGGGTAGCAATCAGCCCCAGCATTTT. Residues: CASSQLSGSNQPQHF.

The chain combines TRBV9 with TRBJ2-5; 12 bases are shared with TRBD2. V was clipped by 4 bases and J by 5 bases; unmatched bases: 6. CDR3 length equals 15 residues. Germline CDR1 and CDR2: SGDLS and YYNGEE. The CDR3 DNA follows: TGTGCCAGCAGCTCTAGCGGGGGGGCGGGGGAGACCCAGTACTTC. Its translation is CASSSSGGAGETQYF.

The chain carries TRBV6-5 and TRBJ2-1; TRBD2 agrees at 8 bases. Per the germline V gene, CDR1 is MNHEY and CDR2 is SVGAGI. This CDR3 is built from 14 residues. V was clipped by 6 bases and J by 8 bases; unmatched bases: 9. Written as DNA, the CDR3 is TGTGCCAGCAGACCTACTAGCGGTAGTGATGAGCAGTTCTTC. Protein sequence: CASRPTSGSDEQFF.

V gene TRBV6-6 combines with J gene TRBJ2-5, with 7 bases that match TRBD1. This CDR3 comprises 13 residues. Losses at the gene ends were 9 bases for V and 5 bases for J; bases not matched to a gene: 9. Germline V lookup: CDR1 MNHNY, CDR2 SVGAGI (reference sequence). The CDR3 protein is CASISRGQETQYF. The CDR3 coding sequence is TGTGCCAGTATCTCGAGGGGGCAGGAGACCCAGTACTTC.

The rearrangement joins TRBV7-9 to TRBJ2-2; D is unclear. Germline values: CDR1 SEHNR, CDR2 FQNEAQ (reference sequence). The CDR3 sequence is 14 residues long. With 5 bases removed from V and 6 bases from J, the gap between germline ends came to 13 bases. The CDR3 DNA reads as TGTGCCAGCAGCCCAACTAACGAGGCCGGGGAGCTGTTTTTT. Translation: CASSPTNEAGELFF.

V gene TRBV5-1 combines with J gene TRBJ2-1; 13 nucleotides align to TRBD2. The CDR3 contains 16 residues. Trimming at V came to 4 bases and at J to 7 bases, leaving 8 bases not matched to a gene. Germline assignment: CDR1 SGHRS and CDR2 YFSETQ. CDR3 DNA: TGCGCCAGCAGCCCCTCCTGGACTAGCGGGAGAAATGAGCAGTTCTTC. It is translated as CASSPSWTSGRNEQFF.

This clone has a single count. At one end, the junction sequence differs from germline, possibly due to a read error. This chain connects TRBV10-3 to TRBJ1-5; D is unresolved. The germline V gene encodes CDR1 ENHRY and CDR2 SYGVKD. CDR3 length equals 16 residues. The CDR3 DNA sequence: TGTGCCATCAGTGAGTCAATGGATCCTAGCAATCAGCCCCAGAATTTT. It translates to CAISESMDPSNQPQNF.

A few counts support this clone. The chain employs TRBV6-4 and TRBJ1-2; 7 nucleotides line up with TRBD1. With V trimmed by 3 bases and J by 4 bases, 2 bases remained unmatched. The length of the CDR3 is 13 residues. Germline CDR1 is MRHNA and CDR2 is SNTAGT. CDR3 sequence (DNA): TGTGCCAGCAGTGAAGGGGACAGCTATGGCTACACCTTC. It encodes CASSEGDSYGYTF.

Comment on this clone: The junction departs from germline at one end; a sequencing error may be responsible. CDR3 in amino acids: CASSSDRGETQYF. The DNA of the CDR3 is TGTGCTAGCAGCTCAGACAGGGGAGAGACCCAGTACTTC. This chain joins TRBV7-7 and TRBJ2-5, with 8 bases lining up with TRBD1. The CDR3 has 13 amino acids. Germline values: CDR1 SSHAT, CDR2 FNYEAQ (reference sequence).

The chain is built from TRBV6-1 and TRBJ1-1, with a possible D match to TRBD1 (6 bases). Germline V gene lookup returns CDR1 MNHNS and CDR2 SASEGT. The CDR3 has 16 amino acids. V was shortened by 0 bases and J by 5 bases, with 16 bases between the two germline ends. Written as DNA, the CDR3 is TGTGCCAGCAGTGAAGCCGGGGGGCGGGGGAGGACTGAAGCTTTCTTT. Translated, it gives CASSEAGGRGRTEAFF.

The rearrangement uses TRBV9 and TRBJ1-1, with D possibly being TRBD1 (5 bases). Germline V gives CDR1 SGDLS, CDR2 YYNGEE. The CDR3 is 14 amino acids. Deletions cut 4 bases from V and 1 base from J, with 11 bases between. For the CDR3, the DNA is TGTGCCAGCAGCCCGGGACTTACGAACACTGAAGCTTTCTTT. It encodes CASSPGLTNTEAFF.